One sample yielded the 22 T cell receptor beta chains listed below, sequenced in a study of Graves' ophthalmopathy and Graves' hyperthyroidism. Amplification targeted the TCR beta CDR3 regions, with RNA transcripts as the source material. Investigators did first-round RT-PCR with HTBI primers, then second-round multiplex PCR. A single record per CDR3 protein comes from TCRdb applying MiXCR to the multiplex PCR reads. This table has 900,000 to 1,200,000 distinct CDR3 sequences, 35% to 40% appearing once. The specimen sequenced was peripheral blood or thyroid tissue (not recorded which). These receptors all come from an adult man with Graves' hyperthyroidism.

The chain joins TRBV5-8 to TRBJ2-5; 12 positions agree with TRBD1. The junction had 9 bases not matched to a gene; V was cut back by 5 bases and J by 4 bases. CDR1 is SGHTS, CDR2 YDEGEE, per germline. The CDR3 extends over 16 amino acids. CDR3 DNA: TGTGCCAGCAGTAACCCGGGACAGGGGGCGCGAGAGACCCAGTACTTC. Amino acids: CASSNPGQGARETQYF.

CDR3 residues: CATPDRVQETQYF. The CDR3 region has the DNA TGTGCCACCCCGGACAGGGTCCAAGAGACCCAGTACTTC. The V gene is TRBV10-3, the J gene TRBJ2-5, with 8 bases identical to TRBD1. The trim removed 10 bases at V and 1 base at J, leaving 5 bases unmatched. CDR1 is ENHRY, CDR2 SYGVKD, per germline. This CDR3 is built from 13 residues.

With regard to this clonotype: The CDR3 carries no conserved terminal phenylalanine or tryptophan, so it likely arises from a read error. The DNA is left out, because the CDR3 cannot be placed on it with certainty; the CDR3 is given as TCRdb lists it. The genes are TRBV7-2 and TRBJ2-2; TRBD2 was called by the table and not checked on the DNA. 16 amino acids form the CDR3, both terminal residues included. The germline V gene encodes CDR1 SGHTA and CDR2 FQGNSA. CDR3 in amino acids: CASSLGRGGYLNTGEL.

The table lists this clonotype with many counts. The chain has TRBV20-1 and TRBJ2-5, with 9 bases aligning to TRBD1. J lost 5 bases, V lost 4 bases, and 8 bases had no gene match. The CDR3 covers 14 residues. Per the germline V gene, CDR1 is DFQATT and CDR2 is SNEGSKA (reference sequence). In nucleotides, the CDR3 is TGCAGTGCTACGGGACAGGGTGGACGGGAGACCCAGTACTTC. The encoded protein is CSATGQGGRETQYF.

The chain couples TRBV7-2 to TRBJ1-2; no firm D call. Germline V gene lookup returns CDR1 SGHTA and CDR2 FQGNSA. Trimming cost V 11 bases and J 7 bases, with 20 bases left between them. CDR3 length: 13 amino acids. CDR3 coding DNA: TGTGCCGGCCGTGGGGTGCGGGCTCTTGGCTACACCTTC. Its protein product is CAGRGVRALGYTF. Looking up the rest from reference TRBV7-2 and TRBJ1-2 gives the full variable domain: GAGVSQSPSNKVTEKGKDVELRCDPISGHTALYWYRQSLGQGLEFLIYFQGNSAPDKSGLPSDRFSAERTGGSVSTLTIQRTQQEDSAVYLCAGRGVRALGYTFGSGTRLTVV.

The V gene is TRBV5-1, the J gene TRBJ2-5; 8 bases are shared with TRBD1. The CDR3 contains 16 residues. Germline V gene sequence: CDR1 SGHRS, CDR2 YFSETQ. V dropped 0 bases and J dropped 1; count of bases not matched to a gene: 5. The CDR3 DNA sequence: TGCGCCAGCAGCTTGGGACAGGGGATGTTCCAAGAGACCCAGTACTTC. Protein product: CASSLGQGMFQETQYF.

This clonotype has ten or more counts. The chain is built from TRBV7-2 and TRBJ1-4; the match to TRBD1 covers 11 bases. The CDR3 is 14 amino acids. J gave up 13 bases and V 3 bases, and 7 bases lay outside the gene matches. Germline lookup yields CDR1 SGHTA and CDR2 FQGNSA. In nucleotides, the CDR3 is TGTGCCAGCAGCTTCGGACAGGGGGCGAATGGACTGTTTTTT. Protein: CASSFGQGANGLFF.

The chain couples TRBV15 to TRBJ2-5; D is unresolved. This CDR3 is built from 13 residues. Germline-derived CDR1 and CDR2 are LNHNV and YYDKDF (reference sequence). The V and J ends lost 1 base and 5 bases respectively, with 8 bases between them. In DNA form, the CDR3 reads TGTGCCACCAGCAGAGTTGGGGTGGAGACCCAGTACTTC. Translated: CATSRVGVETQYF. Looking up the rest from reference TRBV15 and TRBJ2-5 gives the full variable domain: DAMVIQNPRYQVTQFGKPVTLSCSQTLNHNVMYWYQQKSSQAPKLLFHYYDKDFNNEADTPDNFQSRRPNTSFCFLDIRSPGLGDTAMYLCATSRVGVETQYFGPGTRLLVL.

The CDR3, as DNA: TGCAGCGGACTAGCTCCCTACGAGCAGTACTTC. Translation gives CSGLAPYEQYF. The chain links TRBV20-1 to TRBJ2-7; 8 bases map to TRBD2. Germline loops: CDR1 DFQATT, CDR2 SNEGSKA (reference sequence). The CDR3 extends over 11 amino acids.

On this clonotype: One junction end disagrees with the germline gene, perhaps due to a read error. The chain has TRBV14 and TRBJ1-4; no firm D call. Germline V gene lookup returns CDR1 SGHDN and CDR2 FVKESK. This CDR3 region has 16 residues. CDR3 DNA: TGTGCCGGCAGCCAACTCGTGGATGCAACTAATGAAAAACTGTTTTTT. This encodes CAGSQLVDATNEKLFF.

This clonotype was seen many times. The chain is built from TRBV19 and TRBJ1-1; D gene uncertain. Per the germline V gene, CDR1 is LNHDA and CDR2 is SQIVND (reference sequence). V lost 3 bases and J 1 base, leaving 9 bases between the germline ends. The CDR3 is made up of 14 amino acids. The CDR3 DNA is TGTGCCAGTAGTATCTCGTCGGCGAACACTGAAGCTTTCTTT. It codes for CASSISSANTEAFF.

In its sample, this clonotype was seen many times. This chain connects TRBV20-1 to TRBJ1-4; D not certain. The CDR3 spans 14 residues. Trimming took off 6 bases at V and 8 bases at J, with 19 bases between the two ends. Germline V gene lookup returns CDR1 DFQATT and CDR2 SNEGSKA (reference sequence). As DNA, the CDR3 is TGCAGTGCCACCGAGTTGGACGGGCCAGAAAAACTGTTTTTT. It specifies CSATELDGPEKLFF.

The chain couples TRBV6-2 or TRBV6-3 to TRBJ1-5; 8 bases agree with TRBD1. There are 14 residues in the CDR3. Unmatched junction bases numbered 5, after V lost 4 bases and J lost 6 bases. The germline CDR1 and CDR2 sequences are MNHEY and SVGEGT. The CDR3 region has the DNA TGTGCCAGCAGTTCCAGGGGGCGTTTTCAGCCCCAGCATTTT. Translating it yields CASSSRGRFQPQHF.

The chain couples TRBV6-5 to TRBJ2-7, with 8 bases that match TRBD1. The trim removed 6 bases at V and 1 base at J, leaving 2 bases unmatched. This CDR3 spans 13 amino acids. Looked up from germline, CDR1 is MNHEY and CDR2 is SVGAGI. The CDR3: CASRTGESYEQYF. CDR3 sequence (DNA): TGTGCCAGCAGGACAGGGGAGTCCTACGAGCAGTACTTC.

Concerning this clonotype itself: The junction departs from the called germline gene at one end, perhaps through a read error. The CDR3 spells CAWSVQRDSDSF. CDR3 bases: TGTGCCTGGAGTGTACAAAGGGACTCCGACTCCTTC. The V call is TRBV30, the J call TRBJ1-2; the D gene is possibly TRBD1 (5 bases). CDR3 size: 12 residues. Germline loops: CDR1 GTSNPN, CDR2 SVGIG (reference sequence).

The chain carries TRBV2 and TRBJ1-5, with a weak D call TRBD1 (5 bases). There are 15 residues in the CDR3. V was cut by 6 bases and J by 10 bases, with 22 bases left in between. From germline, CDR1 is SNHLY and CDR2 FYNNEI. CDR3 region: CASRKLDSLIIPQHF. The CDR3 nucleotides read TGTGCCAGCAGGAAGCTTGACAGTTTAATCATACCCCAGCATTTT.

CDR3 nucleotide sequence: TGTGCCTGGAGTGGACAGGCTAACTACGAGCAGTACTTC. As protein: CAWSGQANYEQYF. The chain is built from TRBV30 and TRBJ2-7; D may be TRBD1 (6 bases). The CDR3 runs 13 residues. The V gene's germline CDR1 is GTSNPN and CDR2 SVGIG (reference sequence). V was trimmed by 1 base and J by 3 bases, leaving 10 bases between them.

This clonotype was seen at least ten times. This chain links TRBV2 with TRBJ2-2; D unclear. Germline CDR1 is SNHLY and CDR2 is FYNNEI. CDR3 length: 13 residues. With 8 bases removed from V and 6 bases from J, the gap between germline ends came to 13 bases. Here the CDR3 reads CASRSREAGELFF. Written as DNA, the CDR3 is TGTGCCAGCCGGTCAAGGGAAGCCGGGGAGCTGTTTTTT.

The rearrangement uses TRBV12-3 or TRBV12-4 and TRBJ2-7, with D tentatively TRBD2 (7 bases). The CDR3 has 15 residues. Deletions cut 8 bases from V and 6 bases from J, with 23 bases between. CDR3 DNA: TGTGCCAGCTCCCCGCGGGGACCGGGGGGCCGCGAGCAGTACTTC. It yields the protein CASSPRGPGGREQYF.

This chain uses TRBV24-1 with TRBJ2-7, with D perhaps matching TRBD2 (5 bases). CDR1 and CDR2 (germline): KGHDR, SFDVKD. CDR3 length: 14 residues. V shed 3 bases and J shed 4 bases, with 12 bases lying between them. This CDR3 reads CATSDPGISYEQYF. The DNA of the CDR3 is TGTGCCACCAGTGATCCCGGGATAAGTTACGAGCAGTACTTC.

V gene TRBV10-3 combines with J gene TRBJ1-1, with TRBD1 identical over 7 bases. Germline V gene data show CDR1 as ENHRY and CDR2 as SYGVKD. The CDR3 consists of 15 residues. Germline trimming cut 4 bases from V and 0 bases from J; bases unmatched to any gene: 5. CDR3 protein: CAISGRQGVNTEAFF. The CDR3 coding sequence is TGTGCCATCAGTGGCCGACAGGGCGTGAACACTGAAGCTTTCTTT.

This clonotype was counted between two and nine times. This sequence joins TRBV28 and TRBJ2-7, with D unresolved. Trimming took 6 bases from V and 2 from J, leaving 14 bases between them. This CDR3 region has 14 residues. Germline V gene data show CDR1 as MDHEN and CDR2 as SYDVKM. The CDR3 bases are TGTGCCAGCAGGCTAGGGCTTTCAGCCTACGAGCAGTACTTC. Translating it yields CASRLGLSAYEQYF.